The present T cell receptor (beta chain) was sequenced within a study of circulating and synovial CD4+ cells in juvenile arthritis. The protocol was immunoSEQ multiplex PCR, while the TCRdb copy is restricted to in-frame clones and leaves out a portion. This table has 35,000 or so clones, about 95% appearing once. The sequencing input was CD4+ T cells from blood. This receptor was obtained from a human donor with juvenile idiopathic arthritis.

This chain's CDR3 is CASSDVGGFAGNQPQHF. The DNA of the CDR3 is TGTGCCAGCAGTGATGTAGGGGGTTTCGCGGGCAATCAGCCCCAGCATTTT. The V call is TRBV28, the J call TRBJ1-5; D may be TRBD1 (6 bases). Trimming cost V 5 bases and J 2 bases, with 19 bases left between them. Per the germline V gene, CDR1 is MDHEN and CDR2 is SYDVKM. This CDR3 region has 17 residues.